This T cell receptor (beta chain) originates from a study of blood T cell repertoires in COVID-19. The table came from immunoSEQ multiplex PCR; TCRdb's copy has only in-frame clones and leaves some out. Among 45,000 to 55,000 clones, approximately 87% were seen once, and the ten largest hold about 5.8%. The CDR3 contains 14 residues. Germline loops: CDR1 LNHDA, CDR2 SQIVND (reference sequence). Trimming cost V 3 bases and J 5 bases; bases outside gene matches: 4. The genes are TRBV19 and TRBJ2-5; TRBD1 matches at 9 bases. Material for sequencing was peripheral blood. This sequence was found in a human donor in a cohort sampled during active COVID-19. CDR3 DNA: TGTGCCAGTAGTATGGGACAGGGATGGGAGACCCAGTACTTC. This codes for CASSMGQGWETQYF.